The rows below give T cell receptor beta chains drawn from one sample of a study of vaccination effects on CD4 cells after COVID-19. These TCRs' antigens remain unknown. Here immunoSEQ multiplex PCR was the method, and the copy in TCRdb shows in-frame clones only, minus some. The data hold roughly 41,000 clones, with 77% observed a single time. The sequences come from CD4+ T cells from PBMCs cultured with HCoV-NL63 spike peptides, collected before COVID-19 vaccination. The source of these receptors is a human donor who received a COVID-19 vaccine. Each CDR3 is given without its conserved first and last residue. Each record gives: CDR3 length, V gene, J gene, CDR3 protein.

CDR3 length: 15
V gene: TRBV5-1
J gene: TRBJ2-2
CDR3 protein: ASSLARSGRNTGELF

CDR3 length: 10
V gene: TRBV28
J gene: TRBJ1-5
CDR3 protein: ASSGRGEPQH

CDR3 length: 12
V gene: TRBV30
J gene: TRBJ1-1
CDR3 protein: AWSVRPGTAEAF

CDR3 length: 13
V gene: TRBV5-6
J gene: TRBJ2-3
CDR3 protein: ASSFRSSGTDTQY

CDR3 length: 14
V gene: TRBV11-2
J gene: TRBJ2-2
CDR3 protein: ASSLVRGENTGELF

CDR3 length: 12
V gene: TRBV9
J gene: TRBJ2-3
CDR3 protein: ASSSPFSTDTQY

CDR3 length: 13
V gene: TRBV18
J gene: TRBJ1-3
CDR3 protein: ASSPTGNSGNTIY

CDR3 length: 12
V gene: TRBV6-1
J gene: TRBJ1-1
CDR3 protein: ASSEDPSNTEAF

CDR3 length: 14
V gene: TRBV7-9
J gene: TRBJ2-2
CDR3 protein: ASSPRLAGGDGELF

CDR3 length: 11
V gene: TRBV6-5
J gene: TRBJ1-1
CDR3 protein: ASSYPRTGEAF

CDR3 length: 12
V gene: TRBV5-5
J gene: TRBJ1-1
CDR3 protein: ASSLVGGNTEAF

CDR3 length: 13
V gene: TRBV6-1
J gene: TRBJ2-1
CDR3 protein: ASSERRAGEDEQF

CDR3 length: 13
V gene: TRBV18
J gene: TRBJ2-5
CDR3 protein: ASSPKSGPRETQY

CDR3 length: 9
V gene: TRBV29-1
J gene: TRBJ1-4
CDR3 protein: SVGTNEKLF

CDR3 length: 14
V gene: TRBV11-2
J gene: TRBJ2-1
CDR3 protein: ASRQVSGGSYNEQF

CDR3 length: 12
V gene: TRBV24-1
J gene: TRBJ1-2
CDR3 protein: ATSDETDPYGYT

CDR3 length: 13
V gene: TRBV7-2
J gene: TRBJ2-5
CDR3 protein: ASSSMGLAQETQY

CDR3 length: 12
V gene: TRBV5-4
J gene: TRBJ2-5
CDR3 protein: ASSFPGTQETQY

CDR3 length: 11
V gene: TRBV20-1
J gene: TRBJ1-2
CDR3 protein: SASRQVLYGYT

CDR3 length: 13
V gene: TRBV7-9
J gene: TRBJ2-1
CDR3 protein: ASILTGTSSNEQF

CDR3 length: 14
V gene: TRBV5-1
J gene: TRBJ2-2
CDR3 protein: ASSWTSGGDTGELF

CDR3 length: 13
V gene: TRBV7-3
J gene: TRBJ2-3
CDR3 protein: ASSYSGANTDTQY

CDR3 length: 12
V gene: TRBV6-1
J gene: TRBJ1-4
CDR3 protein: ASRAGATNEKLF

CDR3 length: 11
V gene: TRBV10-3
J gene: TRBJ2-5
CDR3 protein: AISDRQGSDQY

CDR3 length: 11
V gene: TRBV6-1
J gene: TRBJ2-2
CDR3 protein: AARTGTTGELF

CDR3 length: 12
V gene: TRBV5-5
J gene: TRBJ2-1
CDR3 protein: ASSYNRGVLEQF

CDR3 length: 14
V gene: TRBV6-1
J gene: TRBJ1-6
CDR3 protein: ASSESPTGSNSPLH

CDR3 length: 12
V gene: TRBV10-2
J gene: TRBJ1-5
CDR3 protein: ASSESEVNQPQH

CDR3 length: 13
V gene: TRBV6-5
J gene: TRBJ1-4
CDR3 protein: ASSYGDRGNEKLF

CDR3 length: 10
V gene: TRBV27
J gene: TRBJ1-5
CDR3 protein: ASSLLGQPQH

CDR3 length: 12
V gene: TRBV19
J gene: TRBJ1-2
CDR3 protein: ASSMFALNYGYT

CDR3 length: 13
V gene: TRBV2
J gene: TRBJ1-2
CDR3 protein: ASRLGQARNYGYT

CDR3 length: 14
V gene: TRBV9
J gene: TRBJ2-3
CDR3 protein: ASSVGLGGPTDTQY

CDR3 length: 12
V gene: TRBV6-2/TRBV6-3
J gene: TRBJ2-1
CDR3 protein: ASSARGEYNEQF

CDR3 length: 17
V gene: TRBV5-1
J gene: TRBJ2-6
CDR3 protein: ASSLWGAGGSSGANVLT

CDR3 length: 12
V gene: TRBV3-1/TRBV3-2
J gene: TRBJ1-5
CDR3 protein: ASSQGQGVAPQH

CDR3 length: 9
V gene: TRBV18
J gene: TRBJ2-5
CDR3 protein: ASSPGETQY

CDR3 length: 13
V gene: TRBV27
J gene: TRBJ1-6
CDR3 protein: ASSLSAGPGRALH

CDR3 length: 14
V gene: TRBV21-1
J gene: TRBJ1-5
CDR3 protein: ASSNSQGGDNQPQH

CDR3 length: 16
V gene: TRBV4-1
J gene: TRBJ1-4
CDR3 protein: ASSQMEGFVSTNEKLF

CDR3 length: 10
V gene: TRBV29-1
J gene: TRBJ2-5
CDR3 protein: SVVGGGETQY

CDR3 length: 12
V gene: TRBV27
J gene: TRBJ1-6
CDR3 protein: ASTTPGTRSPLH

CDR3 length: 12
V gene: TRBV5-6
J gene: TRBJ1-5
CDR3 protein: ASSLVAGDQPQH

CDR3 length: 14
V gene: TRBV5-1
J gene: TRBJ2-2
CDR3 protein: ASSFDRGANTGELF

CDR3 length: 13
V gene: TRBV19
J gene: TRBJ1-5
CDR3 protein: ASSIIEGTSQPQH

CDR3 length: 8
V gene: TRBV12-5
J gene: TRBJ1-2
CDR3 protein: ASGGYGYT

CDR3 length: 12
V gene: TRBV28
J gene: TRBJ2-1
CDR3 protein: ASSRGDPLAEQF

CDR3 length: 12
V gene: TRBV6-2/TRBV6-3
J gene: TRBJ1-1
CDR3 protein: ASSNYRVNTEAF

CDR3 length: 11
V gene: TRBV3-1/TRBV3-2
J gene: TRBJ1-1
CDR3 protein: ASSQDSYTEAF

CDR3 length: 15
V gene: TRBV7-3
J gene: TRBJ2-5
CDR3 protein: ASSPRTSGGSRETQY

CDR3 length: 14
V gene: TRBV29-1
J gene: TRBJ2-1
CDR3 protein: SVEDMAGPSYNEQF

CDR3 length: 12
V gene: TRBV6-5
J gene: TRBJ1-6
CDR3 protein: ASSYVQSNSPLH

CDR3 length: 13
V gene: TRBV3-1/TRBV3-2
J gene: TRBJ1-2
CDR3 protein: ASSQDRRGNYGYT

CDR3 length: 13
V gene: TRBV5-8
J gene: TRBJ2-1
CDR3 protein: ASRPGLAGYGEQF

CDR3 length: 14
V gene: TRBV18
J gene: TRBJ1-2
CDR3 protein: ASSPPDLGLGYGYT

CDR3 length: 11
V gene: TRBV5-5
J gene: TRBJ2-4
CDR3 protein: ASSLYLGRIQY

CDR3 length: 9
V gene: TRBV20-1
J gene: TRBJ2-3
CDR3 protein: SAPRTDTQY

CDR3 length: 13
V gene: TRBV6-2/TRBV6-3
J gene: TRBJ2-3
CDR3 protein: ASSYGLAGTDTQY

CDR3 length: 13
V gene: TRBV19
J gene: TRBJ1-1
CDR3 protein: ASSISTDRWTEAF